This TCR beta chain was sequenced during a study of untreated major depressive disorder. No current or lifetime mood disorder and depressive symptom score of 5 or less defined controls. Thawed PBMCs underwent magnetic negative selection for CD4+ T cells. This table comes from immunoSEQ multiplex PCR, and its TCRdb copy is limited to in-frame clones, with some not included. This sample yields nearly 20,000 clones, of which around 85% are seen a single time; approximately 0.82% belongs to the top ten. CDR1 and CDR2 (germline): SGHNT, YYREEE (reference sequence). The CDR3 is 14 residues long. V lost 3 bases and J lost 2, with 10 bases in between.

V and J are TRBV5-4 and TRBJ2-3; perhaps TRBD2 as D (6 bases). What was sequenced was CD4+ T cells from PBMCs. The clonotype originates from a woman in her 30s in good health. This chain's CDR3 is CASSSGTLTDTQYF. CDR3 in DNA: TGTGCCAGCAGCTCGGGGACTCTCACAGATACGCAGTATTTT. The entire variable domain, with the rest obtained from reference TRBV5-4 and TRBJ2-3, is as follows: ETGVTQSPTHLIKTRGQQVTLRCSSQSGHNTVSWYQQALGQGPQFIFQYYREEENGRGNFPPRFSGLQFPNYSSELNVNALELDDSALYLCASSSGTLTDTQYFGPGTRLTVL.